This TCR beta chain emerged from a study of cytomegalovirus exposure and HLA in healthy donors. Overall study results and limits: The study listed around 150 cytomegalovirus-associated TCR beta chains. TCR clusters originating in the first cohort tended to co-occur in the approximately 120 validation repertoires, according to a later analysis.

The sample holds one count of this clone. As yet, its antigen is unknown. CDR1 is LGHNT and CDR2 is FRNRAP in the germline V gene. The ends were cut back, 4 bases at V and 10 bases at J, with 13 bases in the middle. This CDR3 contains 12 residues. Sequencing used immunoSEQ multiplex PCR; TCRdb keeps in-frame clones, though not all of them. The table shows more than 200,000 clones, with 90% occurring only once. The chain joins TRBV12-5 to TRBJ1-1; no clear D. The sample taken for sequencing was PBMCs. The TCR was taken from a woman aged 30 to 39 in good health and CMV-seronegative. Here the CDR3 DNA reads TGTGCTAGTGGTTCACGAACTACCCGAGCTTTCTTT. Protein sequence: CASGSRTTRAFF.